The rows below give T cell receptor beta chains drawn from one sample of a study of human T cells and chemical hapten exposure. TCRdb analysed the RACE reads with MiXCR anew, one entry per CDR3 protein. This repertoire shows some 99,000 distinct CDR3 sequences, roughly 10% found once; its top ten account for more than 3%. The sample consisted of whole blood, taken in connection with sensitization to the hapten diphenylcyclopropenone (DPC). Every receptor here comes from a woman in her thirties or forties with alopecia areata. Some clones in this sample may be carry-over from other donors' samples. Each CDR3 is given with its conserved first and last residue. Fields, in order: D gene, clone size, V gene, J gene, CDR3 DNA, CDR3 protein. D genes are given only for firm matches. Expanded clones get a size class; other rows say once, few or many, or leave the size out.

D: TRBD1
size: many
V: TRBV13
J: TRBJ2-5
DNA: TGTGCCAGCAGCTCATGGGACAGCCAAGAGACCCAGTACTTC
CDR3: CASSSWDSQETQYF

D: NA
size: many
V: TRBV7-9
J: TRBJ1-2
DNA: TGTGCCAGCAGCCGGGGGGAGTTCTATGGCTACACCTTC
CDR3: CASSRGEFYGYTF

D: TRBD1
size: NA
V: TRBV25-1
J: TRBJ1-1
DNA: TGTGCCAGCAACCACAGGGGTCCGAACACTGAAGCTTTCTTT
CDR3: CASNHRGPNTEAFF

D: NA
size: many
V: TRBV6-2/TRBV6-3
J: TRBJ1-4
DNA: TGTGCCAGCTCGGACGTGAGGGGAATGACGGAAAAACTGTTTTTT
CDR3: CASSDVRGMTEKLFF

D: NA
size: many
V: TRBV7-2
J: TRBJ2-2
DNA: TGTGCCAGCAGCCAAGGGACTAACACCGGGGAGCTGTTTTTT
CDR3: CASSQGTNTGELFF

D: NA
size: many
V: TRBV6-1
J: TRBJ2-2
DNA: TGTGCCAGCAGTGTTGGGGAGGACGGGGAGCTGTTTTTT
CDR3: CASSVGEDGELFF

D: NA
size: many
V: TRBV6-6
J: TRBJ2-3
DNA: TGTGCCAGCAGGGAACCGGGGGGCCCCACAGATACGCAGTATTTT
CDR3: CASREPGGPTDTQYF

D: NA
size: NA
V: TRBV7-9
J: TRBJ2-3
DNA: TGTGCCAGCAGCTTAAGTCTGGACACAGATACGCAGTATTTT
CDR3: CASSLSLDTDTQYF

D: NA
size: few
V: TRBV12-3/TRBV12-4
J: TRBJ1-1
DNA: TGTGCCAGCAGTTTCGGTGACATGAACACTGAAGCTTTCTTT
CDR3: CASSFGDMNTEAFF

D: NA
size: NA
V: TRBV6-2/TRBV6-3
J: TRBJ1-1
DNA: TGTGCCATCGGCCCAGGGTTTGGGGAACTGAACACTGAAGCTTTCTTT
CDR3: CAIGPGFGELNTEAFF

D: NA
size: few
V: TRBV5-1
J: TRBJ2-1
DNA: TGCGCCAGCAGGGATGGACAGACTGAGCAGTTCTTC
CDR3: CASRDGQTEQFF

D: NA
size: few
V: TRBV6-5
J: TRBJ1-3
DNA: TGTGCCAGCAGTTACTCGAACGGGCCAGGAAACACCATATATTTT
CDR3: CASSYSNGPGNTIYF

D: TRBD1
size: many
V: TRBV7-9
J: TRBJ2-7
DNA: TGTGCCAGCAGCTCCGGACAGGTATCCTACGAGCAGTACTTC
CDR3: CASSSGQVSYEQYF

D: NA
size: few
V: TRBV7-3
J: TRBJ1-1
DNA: TGTGCCAGCAGCTCCGTGAACACTGAAGCTTTCTTT
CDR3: CASSSVNTEAFF

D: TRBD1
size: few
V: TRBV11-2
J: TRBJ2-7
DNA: TGTGCCAGCAGCTTAGAGACAGGGAGTAACTACGAGCAGTACTTC
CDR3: CASSLETGSNYEQYF

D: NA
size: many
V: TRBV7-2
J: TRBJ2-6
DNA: TGTGCCAGCAGCTCCCGGATATGGACTGGGGCCAACGTCCTGACTTTC
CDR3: CASSSRIWTGANVLTF

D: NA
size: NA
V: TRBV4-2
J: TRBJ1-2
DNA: TGTGCCAGCAGCCAATTGGCAGGCACCCGTAACTATGGCTACACCTTC
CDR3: CASSQLAGTRNYGYTF

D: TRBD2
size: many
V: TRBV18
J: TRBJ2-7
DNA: TGTGCCAGCTCACCCACCGGGACTACCTACGAGCAGTACTTC
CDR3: CASSPTGTTYEQYF

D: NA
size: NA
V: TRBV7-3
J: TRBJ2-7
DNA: TGTGCCAGCAGCCAACGGTTGTGGGCAGGGTACTACGGGCAGTACTTC
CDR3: CASSQRLWAGYYGQYF

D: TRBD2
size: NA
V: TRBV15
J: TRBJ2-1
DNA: TGTGCCACCAGCAGAACTAGCGGGGATGAGCAGTTCTTC
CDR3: CATSRTSGDEQFF

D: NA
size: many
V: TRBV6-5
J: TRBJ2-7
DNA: TGTGCCAGCAGTTACAAACAGCCCTACGAGCAGTACTTC
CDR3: CASSYKQPYEQYF

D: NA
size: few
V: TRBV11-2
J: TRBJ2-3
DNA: TGTGCCAGCAGGTCACGTGATACGCAGTATTTT
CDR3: CASRSRDTQYF

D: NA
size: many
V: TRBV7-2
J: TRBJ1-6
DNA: TGTGCCAGCAGCAGGGGAGTGGGTGGCTCACCCCTCCACTTT
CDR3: CASSRGVGGSPLHF

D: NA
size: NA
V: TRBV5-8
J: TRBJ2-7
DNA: TGTGCCAGCAGCTTGGATCAGGGGTTAGGTTTGTACGAGCAGTACTTC
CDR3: CASSLDQGLGLYEQYF

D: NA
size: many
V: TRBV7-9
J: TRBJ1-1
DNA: TGTGCCAGCAGCCGTCGGGGGGTAGGGACTGAAGCTTTCTTT
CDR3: CASSRRGVGTEAFF

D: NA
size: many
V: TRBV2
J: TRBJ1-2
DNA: TGTGCCAGCAAAGAGGAGACTGGCTATGGCTACACCTTC
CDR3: CASKEETGYGYTF

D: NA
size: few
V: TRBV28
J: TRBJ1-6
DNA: TGTGCCAGCAGTTTTTGGTTGGGTCAAAACGCTTCACCCCTCCACTTT
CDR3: CASSFWLGQNASPLHF

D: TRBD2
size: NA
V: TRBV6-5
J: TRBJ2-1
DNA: TGTGCCAGCAGTTACTCTGGCGGGGGGGCGAATGAGCAGTTCTTC
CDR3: CASSYSGGGANEQFF

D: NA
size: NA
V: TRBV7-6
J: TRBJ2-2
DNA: TGTGCCAGCAGCTTTGCTAGGGGGGCCGGGGAGCTGTTTTTT
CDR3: CASSFARGAGELFF

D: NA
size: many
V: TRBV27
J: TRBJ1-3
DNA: TGTGCCAGCAGTTTATCAGGCGGTACTGGAAACACCATATATTTT
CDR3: CASSLSGGTGNTIYF

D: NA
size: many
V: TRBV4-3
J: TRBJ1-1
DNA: TGCGCCAGCAGCCGATCTATCGGGGGACATAACACTGAAGCTTTCTTT
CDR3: CASSRSIGGHNTEAFF

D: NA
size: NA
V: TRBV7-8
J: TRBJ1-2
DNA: TGTGCCAGCAGTTTACAGGGAAGGCAAGGCTACACCTTC
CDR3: CASSLQGRQGYTF

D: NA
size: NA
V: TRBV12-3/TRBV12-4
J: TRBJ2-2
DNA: TGTGCCAGCTTACTGGGGGGTGGGGCCGGGGAGCTGTTTTTT
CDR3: CASLLGGGAGELFF

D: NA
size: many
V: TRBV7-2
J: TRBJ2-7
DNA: TGTGCCAGCAGCTTGGTCCACGGTCACGAGCAGTACTTC
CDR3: CASSLVHGHEQYF

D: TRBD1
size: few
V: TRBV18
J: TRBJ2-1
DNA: TGTGCCAGCTCACCTACCGGGACAGGGGGTCGTCTCTATGAGCAGTTCTTC
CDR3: CASSPTGTGGRLYEQFF

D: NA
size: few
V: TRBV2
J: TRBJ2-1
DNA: TGTGCCAGCAGTGAAGGGGGGCTTGGGTACAATGAGCAGTTCTTC
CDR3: CASSEGGLGYNEQFF